The 26 T cell receptor beta chains below come from one sample, sequenced in a study of blood T cell repertoires in COVID-19 (dated by TCRdb to 2018 to 2020). The library was obtained by the immunoSEQ multiplex PCR assay. Imported from immuneACCESS, the table was reduced by TCRdb to in-frame sequences with V and J called. These copies leave out some clones; in studies compared against another copy, an unresolved V gene accounts for under half, and the cause of the remainder is not known. Counted in this sample were fewer than 200,000 clones; 85% of them appeared once. The top ten hold 3% to 3.5% of the sample. Sequencing used peripheral blood. The source is a human donor with acute or convalescent COVID-19. The donor label of this sample is uncertain.

CDR3 protein: CASGGVYTDTQYF. CDR3 coding DNA: TGTGCCAGCGGCGGGGTCTACACAGATACGCAGTATTTT. V is TRBV2 and J is TRBJ2-3; possible D gene TRBD2, 6 bases. The CDR3 loop spans 13 amino acids. Trimming removed 8 bases from V and 2 bases from J, with 11 bases in between. CDR1 and CDR2 (germline): SNHLY, FYNNEI.

J is TRBJ2-2 and V is TRBV3-1 (or the pseudogene TRBV3-2); D is possibly TRBD1 (5 bases). The CDR3 runs 16 residues. Germline V gives CDR1 LGHDT, CDR2 YNNKEL (reference sequence). Trimming shortened V by 6 bases and J by 2 bases, and 16 bases separated the two germline ends. DNA of the CDR3: TGTGCCAGCAGGCGACAGCCGAATACAAACACCGGGGAGCTGTTTTTT. Protein sequence: CASRRQPNTNTGELFF.

The chain joins TRBV6-5 to TRBJ2-3; 10 nucleotides agree with TRBD2. CDR3 length: 14 amino acids. Germline V gene data show CDR1 as MNHEY and CDR2 as SVGAGI. J lost 6 bases, V lost 9 bases, and 9 bases had no gene match. CDR3 DNA: TGTGCCAGTACTAGCGGGGTCCGCCGGGATACGCAGTATTTT. Protein: CASTSGVRRDTQYF.

This CDR3 reads CASSRHTGGDTEAFF. The CDR3 DNA is TGTGCCAGCAGCCGTCATACAGGGGGTGACACTGAAGCTTTCTTT. V gene TRBV5-4 combines with J gene TRBJ1-1, with TRBD1 matching over 8 bases. CDR1 is SGHNT, CDR2 YYREEE, per germline (reference sequence). CDR3 length: 15 residues. V was pared by 4 bases and J by 3 bases, with 8 bases of the junction left unmatched.

The rearrangement joins TRBV19 to TRBJ2-1; TRBD2 aligns across 10 bases. CDR3 length equals 15 residues. Germline-derived CDR1 and CDR2 are LNHDA and SQIVND (reference sequence). Trimming cost V 2 bases and J 6 bases; bases outside gene matches: 4. The CDR3 DNA reads TGTGCCAGTAGTATAAAAGCGGGGGGGCCCAATGAGCAGTTCTTC. Its protein is CASSIKAGGPNEQFF.

This chain uses TRBV6-5 with TRBJ1-2; TRBD1 matches at 8 bases. The length of the CDR3 is 15 residues. J lost 0 bases, V lost 5 bases, and 5 bases had no gene match. CDR1 is MNHEY, CDR2 SVGAGI, per germline. The CDR3 nucleotides are TGTGCCAGCAGTATAACAGGGGGGGCTAACTATGGCTACACCTTC. Translation: CASSITGGANYGYTF.

The V and J genes are TRBV7-2 and TRBJ2-2, with D hard to call. Germline CDR1 is SGHTA and CDR2 is FQGNSA. V was clipped by 4 bases and J by 4 bases, with 10 bases between them. The CDR3 has 14 residues. CDR3 nucleotides: TGTGCCAGCAGCTCCACTCCTATCACCGGGGAGCTGTTTTTT. As protein: CASSSTPITGELFF. Using reference TRBV7-2 and TRBJ2-2 for the parts outside the CDR3, the full variable domain is GAGVSQSPSNKVTEKGKDVELRCDPISGHTALYWYRQSLGQGLEFLIYFQGNSAPDKSGLPSDRFSAERTGGSVSTLTIQRTQQEDSAVYLCASSSTPITGELFFGEGSRLTVL.

The chain recombines TRBV6-5 with TRBJ1-4; 7 bases are shared with TRBD1. The V gene's germline CDR1 is MNHEY and CDR2 SVGAGI. The V segment lost 6 bases and the J segment 2 bases; nucleotides outside the gene matches: 6. The CDR3 runs 15 residues. The CDR3 DNA reads as TGTGCCAGCAGAGCCAGGGGACAGACTAATGAAAAACTGTTTTTT. It yields the protein CASRARGQTNEKLFF.

The chain employs TRBV6-5 and TRBJ2-5, with D possibly matching TRBD1 (6 bases). The CDR3 has 15 residues. Trimming took 6 bases from V and 4 from J, leaving 18 bases between them. Germline V lookup: CDR1 MNHEY, CDR2 SVGAGI. The CDR3 loop reads CASSMSLGAVETQYF. The CDR3, as DNA: TGTGCCAGCAGCATGTCATTGGGGGCCGTAGAGACCCAGTACTTC.

The chain recombines TRBV3-1 (or the pseudogene TRBV3-2) with TRBJ1-4; TRBD1 is a possible D gene (6 bases). Germline CDR1 reads LGHDT; CDR2 reads YNNKEL (reference sequence). CDR3 size: 15 residues. Deletions cut 0 bases from V and 14 bases from J, with 19 bases between. CDR3 region: CASSQDTPTGTSLFF. In DNA, the CDR3 is TGTGCCAGCAGCCAAGATACCCCCACCGGGACATCGCTGTTTTTT.

The V gene is TRBV28, the J gene TRBJ2-1, with 7 bases lining up with TRBD1. The length of the CDR3 is 13 residues. The V segment lost 4 bases and the J segment 7 bases; nucleotides outside the gene matches: 4. Germline CDR1 and CDR2: MDHEN and SYDVKM. Here the CDR3 reads CASSWTGGNEQFF. The CDR3 nucleotides are TGTGCCAGCAGTTGGACAGGCGGGAATGAGCAGTTCTTC.

This clone was seen only a few times. The chain links TRBV30 to TRBJ1-6, with TRBD1 matching 7 bases. The germline V gene encodes CDR1 GTSNPN and CDR2 SVGIG (reference sequence). J gave up 4 bases and V 3 bases, and 0 bases lay outside the gene matches. This CDR3 spans 13 amino acids. The CDR3 sequence: CAWRTGYNSPLHF. The CDR3 region has the DNA TGTGCCTGGAGGACAGGGTATAATTCACCCCTCCACTTT.

The chain has TRBV10-1 and TRBJ1-2; unclear D gene. The V gene lost 6 bases and the J gene lost 4 bases, with 9 bases spanning the gap. The CDR3 length is 12 residues. Looked up from germline, CDR1 is WNHNN and CDR2 is SYGVQD (reference sequence). The CDR3 sequence: CASRAGGYGYTF. CDR3 bases: TGCGCCAGCAGAGCAGGAGGCTATGGCTACACCTTC.

The chain has TRBV7-9 and TRBJ2-5, with TRBD2 identical over 8 bases. The CDR3 has 16 residues. Per germline, CDR1 SEHNR and CDR2 FQNEAQ (reference sequence). V lost 1 base and J lost 5; bases outside the gene matches: 9. CDR3 amino acids: CASSLGGGLAQETQYF. As DNA, the CDR3 is TGTGCCAGCAGCTTAGGAGGAGGACTAGCCCAGGAGACCCAGTACTTC.

This chain links TRBV6-2 or TRBV6-3 with TRBJ2-1; the match to TRBD2 covers 7 bases. V shed 4 bases and J 0 bases; nucleotides not matched to a gene: 6. The germline V gene has CDR1 MNHEY and CDR2 SVGEGT. This CDR3 has 16 residues. CDR3 coding DNA: TGTGCCAGCAGTTTAGCTGCGGGGGTCTCCTACAATGAGCAGTTCTTC. Amino acids: CASSLAAGVSYNEQFF.

J is TRBJ2-3 and V is TRBV7-9, with 14 nucleotides matching TRBD2. The CDR3 is made up of 16 amino acids. In germline, CDR1 is SEHNR, CDR2 FQNEAQ (reference sequence). V lost 10 bases to trimming and J lost 2 bases; unmatched junction nucleotides: 8. The CDR3 coding sequence is TGTGCCACCTTCCGGACTAGCGGGGGGATCACAGATACGCAGTATTTT. Protein product: CATFRTSGGITDTQYF.

The chain links TRBV5-1 to TRBJ1-4, with D tentatively TRBD1 (6 bases). Germline V gene sequence: CDR1 SGHRS, CDR2 YFSETQ. The CDR3 runs 16 residues. The V end was cut by 0 bases, the J end by 3 bases, with 12 bases between. CDR3 sequence reads: CASSLDRVGSNEKLFF. The CDR3, as DNA: TGCGCCAGCAGCTTGGACAGGGTGGGGTCTAATGAAAAACTGTTTTTT.

This clone was counted only a few times. The rearrangement joins TRBV24-1 to TRBJ1-5, with 7 positions matching TRBD1. The ends lost 3 bases at V and 2 bases at J; junction bases unmatched: 9. This CDR3 is built from 17 residues. Germline V gives CDR1 KGHDR, CDR2 SFDVKD. CDR3 amino acids: CATSDPQGGVGNQPQHF. The CDR3 DNA sequence: TGTGCCACCAGTGATCCCCAGGGGGGAGTGGGCAATCAGCCCCAGCATTTT.

The chain links TRBV5-4 to TRBJ1-4; TRBD1 might be the D (5 bases). CDR3 size: 17 residues. V lost 4 bases and J 7 bases, leaving 23 bases between the germline ends. In germline, CDR1 is SGHNT, CDR2 YYREEE (reference sequence). The CDR3 coding sequence is TGTGCCAGCAGCCCGCGACGACACGGAGGGGAAAGTGAAAAACTGTTTTTT. Amino acids: CASSPRRHGGESEKLFF.

The chain links TRBV18 to TRBJ2-3, with TRBD2 matching over 9 bases. Germline assignment: CDR1 KGHSH and CDR2 LQKENI. V gave up 4 bases and J gave up 0 bases; unmatched junction bases: 5. The CDR3 totals 16 residues. The CDR3 DNA is TGTGCCAGCTCACTTAGCGGGGGCCGTAGCACAGATACGCAGTATTTT. Translating it yields CASSLSGGRSTDTQYF.

This sequence joins TRBV7-9 and TRBJ1-1; D perhaps matches TRBD1 (6 bases). This CDR3 comprises 17 residues. Trimming cost V 2 bases and J 3 bases, with 19 bases left between them. CDR1 is SEHNR, CDR2 FQNEAQ, per germline (reference sequence). The CDR3 is CASSLWGRGLDDTEAFF. Written as DNA, the CDR3 is TGTGCCAGCAGCTTATGGGGCAGGGGCCTTGATGACACTGAAGCTTTCTTT.

In this sample, this clone turned up many times. The J gene is TRBJ2-1, the V gene TRBV7-3, with 10 bases identical to TRBD2. Trimming at V came to 2 bases and at J to 8 bases, leaving 6 bases not matched to a gene. Germline V gene data show CDR1 as SGHTA and CDR2 as FQGTGA. This CDR3 spans 15 amino acids. CDR3 coding DNA: TGTGCCAGCAGCTTAGCCAGCGGGGGGGCCTATGAGCAGTTCTTC. The encoded protein is CASSLASGGAYEQFF.

V and J are TRBV9 and TRBJ2-5, with 11 bases aligning to TRBD2. Per germline, CDR1 SGDLS and CDR2 YYNGEE. Trimming removed 0 bases from V and 1 base from J; junction bases left unmatched: 14. The CDR3 is made up of 20 amino acids. CDR3 sequence reads: CASSVGQGALAGGLQETQYF. CDR3 bases: TGTGCCAGCAGCGTAGGTCAAGGGGCGCTAGCGGGGGGACTCCAAGAGACCCAGTACTTC.

The chain has TRBV7-2 and TRBJ2-3, with TRBD2 matching over 7 bases. Per the germline V gene, CDR1 is SGHTA and CDR2 is FQGNSA. The CDR3 totals 15 residues. With 1 base clipped from V and 3 bases from J, the junction kept 4 bases outside the gene matches. The CDR3, as DNA: TGTGCCAGCAGCTTAGGGGGGAGGGGTACAGATACGCAGTATTTT. It codes for CASSLGGRGTDTQYF. The full variable domain, with the rest looked up from reference TRBV7-2 and TRBJ2-3, is GAGVSQSPSNKVTEKGKDVELRCDPISGHTALYWYRQSLGQGLEFLIYFQGNSAPDKSGLPSDRFSAERTGGSVSTLTIQRTQQEDSAVYLCASSLGGRGTDTQYFGPGTRLTVL.

This clone showed up just once. The chain uses TRBV12-3 or TRBV12-4 and TRBJ1-2; 8 bases are shared with TRBD1. J was trimmed by 8 bases and V by 5 bases; bases with no gene match: 7. CDR3 length: 13 amino acids. The CDR3 loop reads CASSPRTGRGYTF. CDR3 coding DNA: TGTGCCAGCAGTCCCCGGACAGGGCGCGGCTACACCTTC.

This sequence joins TRBV6-6 and TRBJ2-5; D is ambiguous. Looked up from germline, CDR1 is MNHNY and CDR2 is SVGAGI (reference sequence). The V gene lost 5 bases and the J gene lost 7 bases, with 20 bases spanning the gap. This CDR3 contains 15 residues. This CDR3 is CASSPALPRTGTQYF. In DNA form, the CDR3 reads TGTGCCAGCAGTCCCGCACTACCGCGAACGGGGACCCAGTACTTC.